Following are 3 T cell receptor beta chains from one sample sequenced in a study of blood T cell repertoires in COVID-19. Generated by immunoSEQ multiplex PCR, the TCRdb table keeps only in-frame clones and is missing some. The data contain 200,000 or so clones, around 86% of them singletons. Sequenced input: PBMCs or T cells enriched from blood (not recorded which). The receptors derive from a middle-aged woman with acute COVID-19.

The chain links TRBV24-1 to TRBJ1-2; 7 bases map to TRBD1. V was pared by 5 bases and J by 4 bases, with 6 bases of the junction left unmatched. The germline CDR1 and CDR2 sequences are KGHDR and SFDVKD. The CDR3 has 14 amino acids. For the CDR3, the DNA is TGTGCCACCAGTGCTACAGACAGGGCCTATGGCTACACCTTC. Protein: CATSATDRAYGYTF.

Only one count was recorded for this clone. The chain has TRBV11-2 and TRBJ2-1; a weak D match, TRBD2 (6 bases). CDR1 SGHAT and CDR2 FQNNGV come from the germline V gene. This CDR3 spans 11 amino acids. V was trimmed by 3 bases and J by 10 bases, leaving 7 bases between them. This chain's CDR3 is CASSFSGEQFF. CDR3 nucleotides: TGTGCCAGCAGCTTCAGCGGGGAGCAGTTCTTC.

The rearrangement links TRBV10-3 to TRBJ1-1, with 9 positions matching TRBD1. CDR1 and CDR2 from the germline V gene are ENHRY and SYGVKD. The CDR3 covers 18 residues. J was trimmed by 0 bases and V by 7 bases; bases with no gene match: 15. CDR3 amino acids: CAINNPGTGKELNTEAFF. The CDR3 nucleotides read TGTGCCATCAACAATCCTGGGACAGGGAAGGAATTGAACACTGAAGCTTTCTTT.